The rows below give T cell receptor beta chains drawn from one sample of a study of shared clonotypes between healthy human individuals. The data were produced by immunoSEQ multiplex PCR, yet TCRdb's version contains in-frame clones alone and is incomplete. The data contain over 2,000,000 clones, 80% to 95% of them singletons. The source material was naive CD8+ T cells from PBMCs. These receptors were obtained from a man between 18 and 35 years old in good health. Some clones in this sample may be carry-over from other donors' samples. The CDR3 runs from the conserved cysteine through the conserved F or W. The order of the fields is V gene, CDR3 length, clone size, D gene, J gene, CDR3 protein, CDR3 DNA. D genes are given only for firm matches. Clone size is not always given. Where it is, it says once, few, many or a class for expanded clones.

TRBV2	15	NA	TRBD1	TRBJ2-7	CASSEAGGQGYEQYF	TGTGCCAGCAGTGAAGCTGGGGGACAGGGCTACGAGCAGTACTTC
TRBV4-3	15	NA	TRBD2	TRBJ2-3	CASSQTERDSDTQYF	TGCGCCAGCAGCCAGACGGAGCGGGACTCAGATACGCAGTATTTT
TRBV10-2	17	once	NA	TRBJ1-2	CASRGNRPPDSTYGYTF	TGCGCCAGCAGAGGAAACCGACCCCCCGACAGTACCTATGGCTACACCTTC
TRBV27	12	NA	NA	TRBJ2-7	CASRYGTGEQYF	TGTGCCAGCAGGTATGGAACGGGCGAGCAGTACTTC
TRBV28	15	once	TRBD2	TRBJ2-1	CASSALAGAKNEQFF	TGTGCCAGCAGTGCACTAGCGGGAGCTAAGAATGAGCAGTTCTTC
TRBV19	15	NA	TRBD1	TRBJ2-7	CASSPGQGVFYEQYF	TGTGCCAGTAGTCCCGGACAGGGGGTCTTCTACGAGCAGTACTTC
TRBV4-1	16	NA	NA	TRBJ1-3	CASSQDSGYSGNTIYF	TGCGCCAGCAGCCAAGATTCAGGTTACTCTGGAAACACCATATATTTT
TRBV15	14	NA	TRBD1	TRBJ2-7	CATRGTGRSYEQYF	TGTGCCACCCGGGGGACAGGGAGATCCTACGAGCAGTACTTC
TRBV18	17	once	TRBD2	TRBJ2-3	CASSAAGDPTSTDTQYF	TGTGCCAGCTCAGCGGCGGGAGACCCGACTAGCACAGATACGCAGTATTTT
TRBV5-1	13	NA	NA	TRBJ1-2	CASSWDWADGYTF	TGCGCCAGCAGCTGGGATTGGGCGGATGGCTACACCTTC
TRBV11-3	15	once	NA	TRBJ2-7	CASSTRDGLTYEQYF	TGTGCCAGCAGCACCCGGGACGGACTGACCTACGAGCAGTACTTC
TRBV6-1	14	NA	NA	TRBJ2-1	CASSESVRLNEQFF	TGTGCCAGCAGTGAATCCGTCAGGTTGAATGAGCAGTTCTTC
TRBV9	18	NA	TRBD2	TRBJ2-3	CASNPNWGTGTSTDTQYF	TGTGCCAGCAACCCAAATTGGGGAACCGGGACTAGTACAGATACGCAGTATTTT
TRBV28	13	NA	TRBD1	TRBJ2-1	CASRETGWNEQFF	TGTGCCAGCAGGGAGACAGGGTGGAATGAGCAGTTCTTC
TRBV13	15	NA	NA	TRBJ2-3	CASSLFLGDWDTQYF	TGTGCCAGCAGCTTATTTTTAGGCGATTGGGATACGCAGTATTTT
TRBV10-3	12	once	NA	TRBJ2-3	CASTGSESTQYF	TGTGCCAGTACAGGGTCTGAGAGTACGCAGTATTTT
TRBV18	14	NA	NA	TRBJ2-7	CASSPPDLFYEQYF	TGTGCCAGCTCACCTCCGGACCTCTTCTACGAGCAGTACTTC
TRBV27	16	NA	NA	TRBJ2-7	CASSLSIGVVAYEQYF	TGTGCCAGCAGTTTATCGATCGGGGTAGTCGCCTACGAGCAGTACTTC
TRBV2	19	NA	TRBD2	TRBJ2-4	CASSDGLAGGLSGKNIQYF	TGTGCCAGCAGTGATGGCCTAGCGGGAGGGTTATCTGGCAAAAACATTCAGTACTTC
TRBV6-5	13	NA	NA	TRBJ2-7	CASSYHAIYEQYF	TGTGCCAGCAGTTACCACGCGATATACGAGCAGTACTTC
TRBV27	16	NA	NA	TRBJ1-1	CASSLSVATMNTEAFF	TGTGCCAGCAGTTTATCGGTGGCTACCATGAACACTGAAGCTTTCTTT
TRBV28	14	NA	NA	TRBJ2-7	CASRLNRAVDEQYF	TGTGCCAGCAGGTTGAACAGGGCGGTGGACGAGCAGTACTTC
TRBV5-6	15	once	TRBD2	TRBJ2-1	CASSKGLATLNEQFF	TGTGCCAGCAGCAAGGGACTAGCGACTCTCAATGAGCAGTTCTTC
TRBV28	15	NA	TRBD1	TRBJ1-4	CASSQTTGGDEKLFF	TGTGCCAGCAGTCAAACAACAGGGGGGGATGAAAAACTGTTTTTT
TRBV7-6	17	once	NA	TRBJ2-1	CASSFDRETFAGGEQFF	TGTGCCAGCAGCTTTGATAGAGAAACTTTTGCGGGCGGTGAGCAGTTCTTC
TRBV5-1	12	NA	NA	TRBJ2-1	CASSFGGDEQFF	TGCGCCAGCAGCTTTGGCGGGGATGAGCAGTTCTTC
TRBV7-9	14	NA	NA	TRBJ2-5	CASSLRSEKETQYF	TGTGCCAGCAGCTTAAGGTCCGAAAAAGAGACCCAGTACTTC
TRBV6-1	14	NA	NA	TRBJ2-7	CASSEARGIYEQYF	TGTGCCAGCAGTGAAGCGCGGGGCATTTACGAGCAGTACTTC
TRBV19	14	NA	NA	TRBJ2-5	CASSIRGVMQTQYF	TGTGCCAGTAGCATCAGGGGGGTCATGCAGACCCAGTACTTC
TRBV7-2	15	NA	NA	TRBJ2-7	CASSLSTHHSYEQYF	TGTGCCAGCAGCTTAAGCACCCATCATTCCTACGAGCAGTACTTC
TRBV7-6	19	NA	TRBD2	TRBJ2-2	CASSPQGLAGVGNTGELFF	TGTGCCAGCAGCCCCCAGGGACTAGCGGGAGTGGGGAACACCGGGGAGCTGTTTTTT
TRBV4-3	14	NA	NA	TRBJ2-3	CASSQDLEGNTQYF	TGCGCCAGCAGCCAAGATCTTGAGGGGAATACGCAGTATTTT
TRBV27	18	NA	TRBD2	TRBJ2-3	CASSPLVAGVMGTDTQYF	TGTGCCAGCAGTCCTTTGGTAGCGGGAGTCATGGGCACAGATACGCAGTATTTT
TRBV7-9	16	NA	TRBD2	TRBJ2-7	CASSLGLGLAAYEQYF	TGTGCCAGCAGCTTAGGTCTGGGACTAGCGGCCTACGAGCAGTACTTC
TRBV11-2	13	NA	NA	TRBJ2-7	CASTSKGSYEQYF	TGTGCCAGCACTAGCAAGGGCTCCTACGAGCAGTACTTC
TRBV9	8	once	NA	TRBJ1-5	CAWQPQHF	TGTGCATGGCAGCCCCAGCATTTT
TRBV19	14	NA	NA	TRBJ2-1	CASSTSRGNNEQFF	TGTGCCAGTAGTACCAGTCGGGGCAACAATGAGCAGTTCTTC
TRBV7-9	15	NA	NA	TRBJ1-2	CASSLMVGGDYGYTF	TGTGCCAGCAGCTTGATGGTAGGGGGTGACTATGGCTACACCTTC
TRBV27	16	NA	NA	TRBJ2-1	CASSFGTGTAYNEQFF	TGTGCCAGCAGTTTTGGTACAGGCACTGCCTACAATGAGCAGTTCTTC
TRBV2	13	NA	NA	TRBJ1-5	CASTEEVGQPQHF	TGTGCCAGCACCGAAGAGGTGGGTCAGCCCCAGCATTTT
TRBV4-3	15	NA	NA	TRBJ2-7	CASSQWDGSTYEQYF	TGCGCCAGCAGCCAATGGGACGGATCTACCTACGAGCAGTACTTC
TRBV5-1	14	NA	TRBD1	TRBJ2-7	CASSTGTGGWEQYF	TGCGCCAGCAGCACCGGGACAGGGGGTTGGGAGCAGTACTTC
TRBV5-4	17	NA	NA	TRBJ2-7	CASSPLTGTQSSYEQYF	TGTGCCAGCAGCCCACTTACCGGGACTCAGAGCTCCTACGAGCAGTACTTC
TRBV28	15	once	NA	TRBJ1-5	CASSLRQIFNQPQHF	TGTGCCAGCAGTTTGAGGCAGATTTTCAATCAGCCCCAGCATTTT
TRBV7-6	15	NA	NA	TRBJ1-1	CASSLVAGANTEAFF	TGTGCCAGCAGCTTAGTCGCGGGGGCGAACACTGAAGCTTTCTTT
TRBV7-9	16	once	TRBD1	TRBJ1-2	CASSLGGTGENYGYTF	TGTGCCAGCAGCTTAGGTGGGACAGGGGAAAACTATGGCTACACCTTC
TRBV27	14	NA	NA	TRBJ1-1	CASSKGQGRTEAFF	TGTGCCAGCAGTAAGGGGCAGGGCCGCACTGAAGCTTTCTTT
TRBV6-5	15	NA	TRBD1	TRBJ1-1	CASSYQLQGASEAFF	TGTGCCAGCAGTTACCAGCTACAGGGGGCGAGTGAAGCTTTCTTT
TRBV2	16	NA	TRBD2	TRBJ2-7	CANSGTSGRITYEQYF	TGTGCCAACTCCGGGACTAGCGGGAGGATAACGTACGAGCAGTACTTC
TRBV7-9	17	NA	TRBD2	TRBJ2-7	CASSLWAGGPSDDEQYF	TGTGCCAGCAGCTTATGGGCGGGAGGGCCTAGTGACGACGAGCAGTACTTC
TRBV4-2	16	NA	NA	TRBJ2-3	CASSQRGQGRTDTQYF	TGTGCCAGCAGCCAGAGGGGCCAGGGTCGCACAGATACGCAGTATTTT
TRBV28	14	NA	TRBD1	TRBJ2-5	CASSLRGLSETQYF	TGTGCCAGCAGTCTCAGGGGGCTCTCAGAGACCCAGTACTTC
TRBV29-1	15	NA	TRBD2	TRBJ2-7	CSVELAGAPLYEQYF	TGCAGCGTTGAACTAGCGGGAGCCCCCCTCTACGAGCAGTACTTC
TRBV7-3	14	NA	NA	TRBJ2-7	CASSLFYGSYEQYF	TGTGCCAGCAGCTTGTTTTACGGCTCCTACGAGCAGTACTTC
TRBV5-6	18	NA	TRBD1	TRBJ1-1	CASSLGRTRTGWGGEAFF	TGTGCCAGCAGCTTGGGTCGGACGAGGACAGGGTGGGGAGGGGAAGCTTTCTTT
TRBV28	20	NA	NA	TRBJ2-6	CASSFRRPQGIYSGANVLTF	TGTGCCAGCAGTTTCCGTCGACCACAAGGAATTTACTCTGGGGCCAACGTCCTGACTTTC
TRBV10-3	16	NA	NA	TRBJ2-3	CAISDLSGQGADTQYF	TGTGCCATCAGTGATCTTAGCGGGCAGGGGGCGGATACGCAGTATTTT
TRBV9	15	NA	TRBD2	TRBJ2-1	CASSVSGTSSYEQFF	TGTGCCAGCAGCGTCTCCGGGACTAGCAGCTATGAGCAGTTCTTC